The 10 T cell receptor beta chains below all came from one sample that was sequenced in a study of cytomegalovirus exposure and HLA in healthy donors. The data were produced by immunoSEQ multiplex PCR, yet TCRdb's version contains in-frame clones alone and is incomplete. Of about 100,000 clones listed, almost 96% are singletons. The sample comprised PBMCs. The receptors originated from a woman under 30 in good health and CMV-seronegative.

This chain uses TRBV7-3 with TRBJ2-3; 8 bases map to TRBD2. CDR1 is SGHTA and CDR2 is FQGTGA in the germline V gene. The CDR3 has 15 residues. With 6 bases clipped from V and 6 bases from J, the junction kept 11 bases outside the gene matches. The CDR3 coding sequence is TGTGCCAGCAGTCCTCGGGGGGGTGGAGTGGATACGCAGTATTTT. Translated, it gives CASSPRGGGVDTQYF. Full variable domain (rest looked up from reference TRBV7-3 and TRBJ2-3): GAGVSQTPSNKVTEKGKYVELRCDPISGHTALYWYRQSLGQGPEFLIYFQGTGAADDSGLPNDRFFAVRPEGSVSTLKIQRTERGDSAVYLCASSPRGGGVDTQYFGPGTRLTVL.

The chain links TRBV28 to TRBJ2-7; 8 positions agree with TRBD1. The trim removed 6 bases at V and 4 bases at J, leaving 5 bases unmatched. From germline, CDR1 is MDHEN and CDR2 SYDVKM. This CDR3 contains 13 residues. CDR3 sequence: CASRQGARYEQYF. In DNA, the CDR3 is TGTGCCAGCAGGCAGGGGGCGCGATACGAGCAGTACTTC.

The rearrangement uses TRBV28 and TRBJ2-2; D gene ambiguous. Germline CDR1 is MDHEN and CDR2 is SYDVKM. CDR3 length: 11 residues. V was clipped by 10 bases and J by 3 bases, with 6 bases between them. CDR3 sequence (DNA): TGTGCCATCGGGTACACCGGGGAGCTGTTTTTT. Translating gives CAIGYTGELFF.

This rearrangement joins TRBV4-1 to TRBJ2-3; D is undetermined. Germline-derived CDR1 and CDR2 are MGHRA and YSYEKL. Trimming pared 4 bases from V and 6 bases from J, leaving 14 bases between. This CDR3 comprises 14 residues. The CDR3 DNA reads TGCGCCAGCAGCCTTTACTTCTCCGGGGATACGCAGTATTTT. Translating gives CASSLYFSGDTQYF.

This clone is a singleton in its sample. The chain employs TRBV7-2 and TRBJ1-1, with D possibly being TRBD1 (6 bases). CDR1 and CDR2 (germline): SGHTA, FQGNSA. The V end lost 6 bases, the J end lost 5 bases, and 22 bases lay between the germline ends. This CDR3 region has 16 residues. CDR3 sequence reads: CASRPPGGRVGTEAFF. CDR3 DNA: TGTGCCAGCAGGCCACCGGGGGGCAGGGTAGGTACTGAAGCTTTCTTT.

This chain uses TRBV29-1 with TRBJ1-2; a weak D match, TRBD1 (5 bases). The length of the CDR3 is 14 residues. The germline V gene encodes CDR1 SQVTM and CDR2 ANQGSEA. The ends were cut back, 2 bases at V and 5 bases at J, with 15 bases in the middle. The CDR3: CSVEREAGVYGYTF. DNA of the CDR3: TGCAGCGTTGAAAGGGAGGCGGGGGTATATGGCTACACCTTC.

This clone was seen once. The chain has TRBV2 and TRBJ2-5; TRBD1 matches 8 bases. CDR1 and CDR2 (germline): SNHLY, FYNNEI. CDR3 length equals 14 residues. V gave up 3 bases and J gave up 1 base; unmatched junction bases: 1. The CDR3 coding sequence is TGTGCCAGCAGTGACAGGGGGCGCCAAGAGACCCAGTACTTC. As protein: CASSDRGRQETQYF. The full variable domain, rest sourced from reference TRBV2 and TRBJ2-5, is EPEVTQTPSHQVTQMGQEVILRCVPISNHLYFYWYRQILGQKVEFLVSFYNNEISEKSEIFDDQFSVERPDGSNFTLKIRSTKLEDSAMYFCASSDRGRQETQYFGPGTRLLVL.

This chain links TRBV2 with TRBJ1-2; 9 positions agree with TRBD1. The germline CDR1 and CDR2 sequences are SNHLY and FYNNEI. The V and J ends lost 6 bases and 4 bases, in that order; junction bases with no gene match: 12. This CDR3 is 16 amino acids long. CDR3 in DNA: TGTGCCAGCAGGCCCCAGGGGGGACAGGGCCTCTATGGCTACACCTTC. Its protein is CASRPQGGQGLYGYTF.

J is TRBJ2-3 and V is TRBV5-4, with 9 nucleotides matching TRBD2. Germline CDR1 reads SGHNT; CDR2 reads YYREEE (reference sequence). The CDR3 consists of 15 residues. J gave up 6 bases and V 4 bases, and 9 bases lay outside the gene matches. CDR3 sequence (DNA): TGTGCCAGCAGCACCTCGGCGGGGGGGCCGGATACGCAGTATTTT. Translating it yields CASSTSAGGPDTQYF. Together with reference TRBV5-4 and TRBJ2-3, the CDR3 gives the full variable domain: ETGVTQSPTHLIKTRGQQVTLRCSSQSGHNTVSWYQQALGQGPQFIFQYYREEENGRGNFPPRFSGLQFPNYSSELNVNALELDDSALYLCASSTSAGGPDTQYFGPGTRLTVL.

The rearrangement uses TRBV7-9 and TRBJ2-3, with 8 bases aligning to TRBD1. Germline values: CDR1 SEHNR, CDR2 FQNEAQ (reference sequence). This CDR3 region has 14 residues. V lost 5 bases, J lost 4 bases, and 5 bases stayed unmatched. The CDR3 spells CASSRGQGPDTQYF. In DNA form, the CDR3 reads TGTGCCAGCAGCCGAGGACAGGGCCCAGATACGCAGTATTTT.